The clone carrying this T cell receptor beta chain was seen only a few times. Its antigen is unknown. The sample originates from a study of T cell repertoires in cytomegalovirus infection. As for the study in general: CMV infection plus the matching HLA type was flagged by public TCR beta signatures. Findings and caveats of the study: Dominating the ex vivo response were TCR beta clonotypes that were CMV-specific and HLA-C-restricted. Cumulative public TCR beta family frequency identified carriers of CMV plus the relevant HLA.

TCRdb reprocessed the reads with MiXCR, giving one entry per CDR3 protein. This table holds approximately 260,000 distinct CDR3 sequences, around 15% found once. Germline V gene data show CDR1 as DFQATT and CDR2 as SNEGSKA (reference sequence). The CDR3 has 18 amino acids. The J segment lost 9 bases and the V segment lost 0 bases, leaving 13 bases of the junction unmatched. The chain employs TRBV20-1 and TRBJ1-6; 11 nucleotides agree with TRBD1. The clonotype comes from a human donor in good health (CMV status not recorded). Some clones in this sample may be carry-over from other donors' samples. Sequencing input: CD8+ T cells from PBMCs. The CDR3 is CSARDRADRGQRSSPLHF. For the CDR3, the DNA is TGCAGTGCTAGAGATCGGGCGGACAGGGGGCAGCGGAGTTCACCCCTCCACTTT.